These 21 T cell receptor beta chains were sequenced from one sample in a study of OX40 agonist ivuxolimab in advanced cancers. The protocol was immunoSEQ multiplex PCR, while the TCRdb copy is restricted to in-frame clones and leaves out a portion. This sample carries about 22,000 clones, around nine tenths of them seen once, and the ten largest clones take 20% to 30%. The sequenced sample was CD4+ or CD8+ T cells sorted from blood, obtained in a trial of the OX40 agonist ivuxolimab. Receptors originate from an adult with an advanced solid tumor such as melanoma, head and neck, liver or kidney cancer.

This chain uses TRBV27 with TRBJ2-1; D may be TRBD2 (7 bases). The CDR3 extends over 14 amino acids. From germline, CDR1 is MNHEY and CDR2 SMNVEV (reference sequence). Trimming took off 6 bases at V and 9 bases at J, with 18 bases between the two ends. CDR3 protein: CASRGAGDWAEQFF. The CDR3 DNA sequence: TGTGCCAGCAGGGGGGCGGGGGACTGGGCTGAGCAGTTCTTC.

The V call is TRBV5-4, the J call TRBJ2-1; the D is unclear. From germline, CDR1 is SGHNT and CDR2 YYREEE (reference sequence). V was trimmed by 1 base and J by 5 bases, leaving 4 bases between them. The CDR3 covers 12 residues. CDR3 nucleotide sequence: TGTGCCAGCAGCTTGTCTAACAATGAGCAGTTCTTC. Translated: CASSLSNNEQFF.

The J gene is TRBJ2-5, the V gene TRBV14; D is uncertain. Trimming pared 5 bases from V and 2 bases from J, leaving 12 bases between. Looked up from germline, CDR1 is SGHDN and CDR2 is FVKESK. The CDR3 consists of 14 residues. The CDR3 spells CASSLTTLQETQYF. CDR3 nucleotide sequence: TGTGCCAGCAGCTTAACGACACTGCAAGAGACCCAGTACTTC.

The chain uses TRBV6-5 and TRBJ2-7, with 11 bases identical to TRBD1. Germline-derived CDR1 and CDR2 are MNHEY and SVGAGI. This CDR3 region has 14 residues. The V segment lost 5 bases and the J segment 3 bases; nucleotides outside the gene matches: 3. The CDR3 spells CASSPGQGVYEQYF. The DNA of the CDR3 is TGTGCCAGCAGTCCGGGACAGGGGGTCTACGAGCAGTACTTC.

The J gene is TRBJ2-7, the V gene TRBV29-1; 9 bases are a match to TRBD2. V lost 5 bases, J lost 3 bases, and 5 bases stayed unmatched. This CDR3 is built from 13 residues. CDR1 and CDR2 from the germline V gene are SQVTM and ANQGSEA. The DNA of the CDR3 is TGCAGCGTTACGGGAGCGGGAGGCTACGAGCAGTACTTC. Amino acids: CSVTGAGGYEQYF.

The chain couples TRBV19 to TRBJ2-5; 12 nucleotides agree with TRBD2. CDR3 length equals 17 residues. Germline loops: CDR1 LNHDA, CDR2 SQIVND (reference sequence). Trimming removed 5 bases from V and 5 bases from J; junction bases left unmatched: 12. CDR3 DNA sequence: TGTGCCAGTAGTTCGTTGACTAGCGGGAGATTATGGGAGACCCAGTACTTC. Its protein is CASSSLTSGRLWETQYF.

V usage is TRBV7-6 and J usage is TRBJ2-1; D remains ambiguous. The germline V and J ends were trimmed by 5 bases and 6 bases, with 11 bases remaining between them. Germline assignment: CDR1 SGHVS and CDR2 FNYEAQ. The CDR3 runs to 13 residues. This chain's CDR3 is CASSPGQSNEQFF. As DNA, the CDR3 is TGTGCCAGCAGCCCCGGGCAAAGCAATGAGCAGTTCTTC. Full variable domain (remainder filled in from reference TRBV7-6 and TRBJ2-1): GAGVSQSPRYKVTKRGQDVALRCDPISGHVSLYWYRQALGQGPEFLTYFNYEAQQDKSGLPNDRFSAERPEGSISTLTIQRTEQRDSAMYRCASSPGQSNEQFFGPGTRLTVL.

The chain uses TRBV7-9 and TRBJ2-5; D unclear. This CDR3 comprises 13 residues. V was pared by 4 bases and J by 4 bases, with 10 bases between. Germline CDR1 is SEHNR and CDR2 is FQNEAQ (reference sequence). The CDR3 DNA follows: TGTGCCAGCAGCTATCGACAAGGAGAGACCCAGTACTTC. Translating gives CASSYRQGETQYF.

The gene calls are TRBV29-1 and TRBJ1-2; TRBD1 agrees at 7 bases. The length of the CDR3 is 16 residues. Looked up from germline, CDR1 is SQVTM and CDR2 is ANQGSEA. J gave up 6 bases and V 4 bases, and 17 bases lay outside the gene matches. This CDR3 is CSVVGLRDRPINGYTF. The CDR3 bases are TGCAGCGTTGTTGGTCTCCGGGACAGACCCATTAATGGCTACACCTTC. The full variable domain, completed using reference TRBV29-1 and TRBJ1-2, is SAVISQKPSRDICQRGTSLTIQCQVDSQVTMMFWYRQQPGQSLTLIATANQGSEATYESGFVIDKFPISRPNLTFSTLTVSNMSPEDSSIYLCSVVGLRDRPINGYTFGSGTRLTVV.

The chain's CDR3 is CASSETGYTQYF. The CDR3 DNA reads TGCGCCAGCAGTGAGACCGGGTATACGCAGTATTTT. The rearrangement uses TRBV10-1 and TRBJ2-3; D gene uncertain. Germline assignment: CDR1 WNHNN and CDR2 SYGVQD (reference sequence). V was clipped by 2 bases and J by 7 bases, with 7 bases between them. CDR3 size: 12 residues.

The genes are TRBV7-8 and TRBJ1-1; perhaps TRBD1 as D (6 bases). This CDR3 has 15 amino acids. With 5 bases removed from V and 5 bases from J, the gap between germline ends came to 18 bases. The germline CDR1 and CDR2 sequences are SGHVS and FQNEAQ. Here the CDR3 reads CASSTREGGVTEAFF. The CDR3 bases are TGTGCCAGCAGCACCCGGGAGGGGGGCGTAACTGAAGCTTTCTTT.

Sample share makes this clone medium-sized. This chain joins TRBV29-1 and TRBJ1-1, with D tentatively TRBD1 (5 bases). The CDR3 totals 14 residues. CDR1 and CDR2 from the germline V gene are SQVTM and ANQGSEA. Trimming shortened V by 6 bases and J by 4 bases, and 18 bases separated the two germline ends. CDR3 residues: CSVFGSWGGTEAFF. CDR3 bases: TGCAGCGTCTTCGGGTCGTGGGGCGGCACTGAAGCTTTCTTT.

This clone was picked up a small number of times. The chain carries TRBV28 and TRBJ2-7; a weak D match, TRBD2 (7 bases). This CDR3 comprises 13 residues. CDR1 and CDR2 (germline): MDHEN, SYDVKM. Trimming left V 3 bases short and J 7 bases short, with 13 bases between. The CDR3 loop is CASSFGGRGEQYF. In DNA form, the CDR3 reads TGTGCCAGCAGTTTCGGGGGGCGTGGGGAGCAGTACTTC.

The CDR3 region is CASSLAPEEYNEQFF. The CDR3 bases are TGCGCCAGCAGCTTGGCCCCGGAAGAGTACAATGAGCAGTTCTTC. The chain has TRBV5-1 and TRBJ2-1; no firm D call. Germline V gene sequence: CDR1 SGHRS, CDR2 YFSETQ. This CDR3 spans 15 amino acids. Trimming left V 0 bases short and J 4 bases short, with 11 bases between.

This sequence joins TRBV29-1 and TRBJ1-2; 8 nucleotides agree with TRBD1. CDR3 length equals 17 residues. CDR1 is SQVTM and CDR2 is ANQGSEA in the germline V gene. V lost 3 bases to trimming and J lost 3 bases; unmatched junction nucleotides: 15. CDR3 nucleotide sequence: TGCAGCGTTGACGGGGCAGGGGGCGCGGAGGGGGACTATGGCTACACCTTC. Translating gives CSVDGAGGAEGDYGYTF.

J is TRBJ2-1 and V is TRBV9; D not certain. V was cut by 0 bases and J by 0 bases, with 10 bases left in between. CDR3 length: 16 amino acids. The germline gives CDR1 SGDLS, CDR2 YYNGEE. CDR3 region: CASSVDTTRSYNEQFF. The CDR3 DNA sequence: TGTGCCAGCAGCGTAGATACTACCCGCTCCTACAATGAGCAGTTCTTC.

Only one count was recorded for this clone. V gene TRBV7-8 combines with J gene TRBJ2-7; D call uncertain. Germline V gene lookup returns CDR1 SGHVS and CDR2 FQNEAQ. Trimming pared 1 base from V and 9 bases from J, leaving 10 bases between. The CDR3 has 12 residues. The CDR3 DNA reads TGTGCCAGCAGCTTAGAAGTATCGGGGCAGTACTTC. This codes for CASSLEVSGQYF.

The V call is TRBV9, the J call TRBJ1-1; D perhaps matches TRBD1 (6 bases). The CDR3 covers 15 residues. Germline V gene lookup returns CDR1 SGDLS and CDR2 YYNGEE. V lost 0 bases, J lost 4 bases, and 13 bases lay in between. This CDR3 is CASSVEVGGGTEAFF. CDR3 nucleotides: TGTGCCAGCAGCGTAGAGGTAGGGGGGGGCACTGAAGCTTTCTTT.

The V and J genes are TRBV28 and TRBJ2-7; D ambiguous. Per the germline V gene, CDR1 is MDHEN and CDR2 is SYDVKM. Trimming removed 3 bases from V and 2 bases from J, with 5 bases in between. The CDR3 is 12 residues long. The CDR3 loop is CASSFSTYEQYF. The CDR3 nucleotides are TGTGCCAGCAGTTTTTCCACCTACGAGCAGTACTTC.

CDR3 DNA sequence: TGTGCCAGCAGTGAATGGAGGGCGGGGAGCACAGATACGCAGTATTTT. Translated: CASSEWRAGSTDTQYF. V and J are TRBV25-1 and TRBJ2-3, with D tentatively TRBD2 (6 bases). Trimming left V 1 base short and J 0 bases short, with 11 bases between. From germline, CDR1 is MGHDK and CDR2 SYGVNS. The CDR3 runs to 16 residues. Together with reference TRBV25-1 and TRBJ2-3, the CDR3 gives the full variable domain: EADIYQTPRYLVIGTGKKITLECSQTMGHDKMYWYQQDPGMELHLIHYSYGVNSTEKGDLSSESTVSRIRTEHFPLTLESARPSHTSQYLCASSEWRAGSTDTQYFGPGTRLTVL.

The chain recombines TRBV19 with TRBJ2-7; the match to TRBD1 covers 9 bases. The CDR3 is made up of 15 amino acids. V lost 3 bases to trimming and J lost 3 bases; unmatched junction nucleotides: 6. Germline V gene sequence: CDR1 LNHDA, CDR2 SQIVND (reference sequence). CDR3 sequence (DNA): TGTGCCAGTAGTATTTCAGAGGACAGGGGCTACGAGCAGTACTTC. It codes for CASSISEDRGYEQYF.